This T cell receptor beta chain was captured by sequencing in a study of blood T cell repertoires in COVID-19. Study at large: The United States, Italy and Spain were the sources of the acute and convalescent COVID-19 samples. Sources were T cells, B-cell-depleted T cells, or PBMCs; the material itself was cDNA or gDNA.

Original methodology: Scientists estimated how many nucleated cells there were by amplifying reference gene primers. TCRdb's table, derived via immunoSEQ multiplex PCR, lists solely in-frame clones and lacks some. V and J calls and clone size come straight from that table; D and trimming were deduced from the DNA. The sample has around 160,000 clones; more than 80% are singletons. Deletions cut 6 bases from V and 8 bases from J, with 8 bases between. Germline V CDR1 and CDR2: SEHNR, FQNEAQ (reference sequence). CDR3 length: 11 residues. Specimen: peripheral blood. The clonotype was recovered from a human donor with acute or convalescent COVID-19. The donor label of this sample is uncertain. This chain joins TRBV7-9 and TRBJ1-3, with D possibly being TRBD1 (5 bases). Here the CDR3 DNA reads TGTGCCAGCAGGGTAGGGGACACCATATATTTT. Translation gives CASRVGDTIYF.